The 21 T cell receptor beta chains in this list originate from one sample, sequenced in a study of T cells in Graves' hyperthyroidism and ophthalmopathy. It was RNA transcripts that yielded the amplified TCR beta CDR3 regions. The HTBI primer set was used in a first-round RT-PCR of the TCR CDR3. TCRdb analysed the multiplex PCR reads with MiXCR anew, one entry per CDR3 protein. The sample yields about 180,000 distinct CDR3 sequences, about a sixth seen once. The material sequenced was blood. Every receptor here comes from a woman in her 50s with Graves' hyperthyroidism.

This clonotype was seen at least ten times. The CDR3 sequence: CASSIGGYGSPLHF. CDR3 DNA sequence: TGTGCCAGTAGTATAGGGGGCTACGGGTCACCCCTCCACTTT. This sequence joins TRBV19 and TRBJ1-6; a possible D gene is TRBD1 (5 bases). Deletions cut 1 base from V and 10 bases from J, with 11 bases between. This CDR3 is 14 amino acids long. Germline CDR1 is LNHDA and CDR2 is SQIVND (reference sequence).

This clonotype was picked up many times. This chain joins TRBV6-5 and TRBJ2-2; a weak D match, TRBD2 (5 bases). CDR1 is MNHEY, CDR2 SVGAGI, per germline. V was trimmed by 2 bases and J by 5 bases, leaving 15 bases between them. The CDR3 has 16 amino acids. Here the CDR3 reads CASSYGIGGSTGELFF. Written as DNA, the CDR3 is TGTGCCAGCAGTTACGGTATAGGAGGATCAACCGGGGAGCTGTTTTTT.

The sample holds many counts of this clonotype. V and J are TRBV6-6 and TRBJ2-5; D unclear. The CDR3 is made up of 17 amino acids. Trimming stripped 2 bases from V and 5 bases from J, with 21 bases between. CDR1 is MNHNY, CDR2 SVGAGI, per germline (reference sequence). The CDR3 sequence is CASSYGKGTYSPETQYF. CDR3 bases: TGTGCCAGCAGTTACGGAAAGGGTACCTACAGTCCGGAGACCCAGTACTTC.

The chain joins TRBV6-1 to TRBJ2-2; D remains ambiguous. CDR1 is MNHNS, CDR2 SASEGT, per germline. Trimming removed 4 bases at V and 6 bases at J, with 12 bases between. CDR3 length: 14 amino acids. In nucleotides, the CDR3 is TGTGCCAGCAGTGTGTTAGTGACGGCCGGGGAGCTGTTTTTT. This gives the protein CASSVLVTAGELFF.

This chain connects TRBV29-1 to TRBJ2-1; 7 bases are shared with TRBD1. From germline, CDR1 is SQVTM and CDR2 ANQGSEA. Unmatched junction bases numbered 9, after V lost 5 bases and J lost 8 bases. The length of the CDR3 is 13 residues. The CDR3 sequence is CSVSDRLGDEQFF. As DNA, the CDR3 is TGCAGCGTTTCGGACAGGCTTGGCGATGAGCAGTTCTTC.

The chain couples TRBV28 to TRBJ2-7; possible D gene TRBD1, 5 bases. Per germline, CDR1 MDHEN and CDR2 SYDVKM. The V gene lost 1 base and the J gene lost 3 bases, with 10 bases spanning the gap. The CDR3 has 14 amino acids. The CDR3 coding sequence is TGTGCCAGCAGTTTATTTCGGCAGGGCTACGAGCAGTACTTC. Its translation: CASSLFRQGYEQYF.

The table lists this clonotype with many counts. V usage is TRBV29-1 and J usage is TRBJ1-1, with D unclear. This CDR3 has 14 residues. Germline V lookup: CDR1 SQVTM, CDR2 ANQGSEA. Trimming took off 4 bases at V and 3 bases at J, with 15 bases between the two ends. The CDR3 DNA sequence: TGCAGCGTTGCAGGCACTCCGGGCGACACTGAAGCTTTCTTT. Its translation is CSVAGTPGDTEAFF.

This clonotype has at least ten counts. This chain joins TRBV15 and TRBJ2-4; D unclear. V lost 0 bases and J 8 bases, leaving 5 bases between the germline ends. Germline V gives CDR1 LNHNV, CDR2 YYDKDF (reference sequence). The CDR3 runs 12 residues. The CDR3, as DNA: TGTGCCACCAGCAGAGATAATCACATTCAGTACTTC. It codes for CATSRDNHIQYF. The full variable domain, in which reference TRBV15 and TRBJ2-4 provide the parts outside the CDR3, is DAMVIQNPRYQVTQFGKPVTLSCSQTLNHNVMYWYQQKSSQAPKLLFHYYDKDFNNEADTPDNFQSRRPNTSFCFLDIRSPGLGDTAMYLCATSRDNHIQYFGAGTRLSVL.

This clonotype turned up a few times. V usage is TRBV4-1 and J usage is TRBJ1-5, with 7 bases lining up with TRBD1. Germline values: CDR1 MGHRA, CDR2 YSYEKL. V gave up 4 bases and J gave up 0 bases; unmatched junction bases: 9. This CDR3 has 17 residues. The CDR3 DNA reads TGCGCCAGCAGCCCTAAAGGGACAGCAAATAGCAATCAGCCCCAGCATTTT. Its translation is CASSPKGTANSNQPQHF.

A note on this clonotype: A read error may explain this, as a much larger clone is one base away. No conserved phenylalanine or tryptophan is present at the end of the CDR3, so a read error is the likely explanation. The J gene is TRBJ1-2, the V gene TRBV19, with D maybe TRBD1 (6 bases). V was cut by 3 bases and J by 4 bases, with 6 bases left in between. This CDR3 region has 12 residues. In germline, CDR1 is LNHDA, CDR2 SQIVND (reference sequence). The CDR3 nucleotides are TGTGCCAGTAGTATGGACAGCTATGGCTACACCCTC. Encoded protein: CASSMDSYGYTL.

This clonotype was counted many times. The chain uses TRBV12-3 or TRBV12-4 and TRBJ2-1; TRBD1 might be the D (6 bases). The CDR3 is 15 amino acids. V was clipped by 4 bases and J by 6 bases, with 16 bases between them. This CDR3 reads CASSSDSTLGNEQFF. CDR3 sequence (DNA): TGTGCCAGCAGTTCGGACAGCACCCTTGGCAATGAGCAGTTCTTC.

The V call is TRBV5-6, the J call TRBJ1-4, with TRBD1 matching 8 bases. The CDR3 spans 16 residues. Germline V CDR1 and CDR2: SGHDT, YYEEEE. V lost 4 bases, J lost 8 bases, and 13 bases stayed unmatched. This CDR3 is CASSRGTGPSREKLFF. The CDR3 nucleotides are TGTGCCAGCAGCCGCGGGACAGGTCCCTCGAGGGAAAAACTGTTTTTT.

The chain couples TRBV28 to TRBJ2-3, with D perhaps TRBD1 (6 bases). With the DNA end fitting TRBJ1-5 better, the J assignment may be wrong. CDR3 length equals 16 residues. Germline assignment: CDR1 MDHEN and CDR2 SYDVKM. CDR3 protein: CASSANRVLSTDTQHF. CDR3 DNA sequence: TGTGCCAGCAGTGCGAACAGGGTGCTTAGCACAGATACGCAGCATTTT.

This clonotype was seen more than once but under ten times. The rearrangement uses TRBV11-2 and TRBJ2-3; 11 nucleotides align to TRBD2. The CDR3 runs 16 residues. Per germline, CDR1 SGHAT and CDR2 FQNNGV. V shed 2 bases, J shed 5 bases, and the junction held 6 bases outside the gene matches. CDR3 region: CASSLQHGLAGDTQYF. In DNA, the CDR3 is TGTGCCAGCAGCTTACAACACGGACTAGCGGGAGATACGCAGTATTTT. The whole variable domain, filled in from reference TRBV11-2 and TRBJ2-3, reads EAGVAQSPRYKIIEKRQSVAFWCNPISGHATLYWYQQILGQGPKLLIQFQNNGVVDDSQLPKDRFSAERLKGVDSTLKIQPAKLEDSAVYLCASSLQHGLAGDTQYFGPGTRLTVL.

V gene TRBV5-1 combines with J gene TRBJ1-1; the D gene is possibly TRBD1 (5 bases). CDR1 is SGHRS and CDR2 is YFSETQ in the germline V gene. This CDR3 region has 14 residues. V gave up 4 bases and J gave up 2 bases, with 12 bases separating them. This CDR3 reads CASSTLGGNTEAFF. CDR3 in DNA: TGCGCCAGCAGCACCCTTGGGGGTAACACTGAAGCTTTCTTT.

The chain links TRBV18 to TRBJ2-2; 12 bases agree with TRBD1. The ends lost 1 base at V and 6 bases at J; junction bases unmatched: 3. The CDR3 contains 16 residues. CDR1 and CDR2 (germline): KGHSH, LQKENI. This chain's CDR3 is CASSPQGQGASGELFF. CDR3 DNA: TGTGCCAGCTCACCACAGGGACAGGGGGCGTCCGGGGAGCTGTTTTTT.

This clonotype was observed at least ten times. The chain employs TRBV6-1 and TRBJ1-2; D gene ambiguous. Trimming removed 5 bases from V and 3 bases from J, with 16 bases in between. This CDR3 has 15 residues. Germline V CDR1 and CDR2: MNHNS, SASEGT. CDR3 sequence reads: CASSRRNINYYGYTF. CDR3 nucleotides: TGTGCCAGCAGTCGAAGGAACATTAACTACTATGGCTACACCTTC.

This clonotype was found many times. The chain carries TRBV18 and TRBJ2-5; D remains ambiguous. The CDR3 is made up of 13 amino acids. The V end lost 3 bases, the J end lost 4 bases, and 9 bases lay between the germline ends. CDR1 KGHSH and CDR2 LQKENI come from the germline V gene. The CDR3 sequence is CASSPRDRETQYF. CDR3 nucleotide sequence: TGTGCCAGCTCACCCCGAGATCGAGAGACCCAGTACTTC.

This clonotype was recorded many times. This CDR3 reads CASSLSGSETQYF. CDR3 coding DNA: TGTGCCAGCAGCTTATCCGGGAGCGAGACCCAGTACTTC. V and J are TRBV7-9 and TRBJ2-5, with D possibly matching TRBD2 (6 bases). Germline CDR1 SEHNR, CDR2 FQNEAQ (reference sequence). The CDR3 has 13 amino acids. The V end was cut by 2 bases, the J end by 5 bases, with 9 bases between.

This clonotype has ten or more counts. CDR3 nucleotides: TGTGCCAGCAGCTTACGTTCCGGGACAACTGGAAACACCATATATTTT. This gives the protein CASSLRSGTTGNTIYF. The chain recombines TRBV7-2 with TRBJ1-3; D might be TRBD1 (6 bases). The CDR3 covers 16 residues. V lost 2 bases and J 2 bases, leaving 13 bases between the germline ends. CDR1 is SGHTA and CDR2 is FQGNSA in the germline V gene.

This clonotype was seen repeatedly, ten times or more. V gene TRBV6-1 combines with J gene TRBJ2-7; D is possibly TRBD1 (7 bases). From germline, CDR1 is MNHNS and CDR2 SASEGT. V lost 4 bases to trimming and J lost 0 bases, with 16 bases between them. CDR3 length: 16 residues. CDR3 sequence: CASSGPGGLVSYEQYF. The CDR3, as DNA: TGTGCCAGCAGTGGACCAGGGGGACTGGTCTCCTACGAGCAGTACTTC.